Listed below are T cell receptor beta chains from one sample, sequenced in a study of CD8+ T cells in alopecia areata. Libraries were prepared by immunoSEQ multiplex PCR; TCRdb keeps only in-frame clonotypes and omits some of them. Here the sample spans about 260,000 clones, 60% being singletons. Material: CD4+ T cells sorted from blood, obtained around week 53, from a patient treated with tofacitinib. All receptors come from a human donor with alopecia areata. Each CDR3 is given with its conserved first and last residue. Each record gives: clone size, CDR3 length, D gene, J gene, V gene, CDR3 protein, CDR3 DNA. The D gene is left open where the match is weak. Expanded clones are given a class, and other clones once, few, many or no size at all.

-	15	TRBD2	TRBJ2-1	TRBV5-1	CASSSGLASDNEQFF	TGCGCCAGCAGCTCCGGACTAGCAAGCGACAATGAGCAGTTCTTC
few	14	-	TRBJ2-7	TRBV4-1	CASSQTLGTYEQYF	TGCGCCAGCAGCCAAACTCTCGGGACCTACGAGCAGTACTTC
-	16	TRBD2	TRBJ2-5	TRBV4-3	CASSQALAGGRETQYF	TGCGCCAGCAGCCAAGCGCTAGCGGGGGGGCGGGAGACCCAGTACTTC
-	14	TRBD1	TRBJ2-2	TRBV19	CASSDRANTGELFF	TGTGCCAGTAGTGACAGGGCGAACACCGGGGAGCTGTTTTTT
few	15	-	TRBJ1-6	TRBV27	CASSYGSSSGSPLHF	TGTGCCAGCAGTTATGGCTCCTCATCGGGGTCACCCCTCCACTTT
-	14	-	TRBJ2-3	TRBV5-1	CASSSPRGSDTQYF	TGCGCCAGCAGCTCCCCTAGAGGGTCGGATACGCAGTATTTT
-	13	-	TRBJ2-7	TRBV29-1	CSVDGVHSYEQYF	TGCAGCGTTGATGGAGTTCACTCCTACGAGCAGTACTTC
-	18	TRBD2	TRBJ2-7	TRBV4-3	CASSLSPGLAGIPREQYF	TGCGCCAGCAGCCTGTCCCCGGGACTAGCGGGAATCCCGAGGGAGCAGTACTTC
few	14	TRBD1	TRBJ1-2	TRBV30	CASTGQGLFHGYTF	TGTGCCTCGACGGGACAGGGACTCTTTCATGGCTACACCTTC
few	14	TRBD1	TRBJ2-7	TRBV13	CASSSGQGIYEQYF	TGTGCCAGCAGCTCGGGACAGGGGATCTACGAGCAGTACTTC
-	14	-	TRBJ2-5	TRBV29-1	CSVDRINHQETQYF	TGCAGCGTTGACAGGATTAACCACCAAGAGACCCAGTACTTC
few	11	-	TRBJ2-3	TRBV2	CASSNTDTQYF	TGTGCCAGCTCAAACACAGATACGCAGTATTTT
-	12	-	TRBJ2-3	TRBV5-4	CASSFIDGTQYF	TGTGCCAGCAGCTTTATAGACGGTACGCAGTATTTT
-	13	-	TRBJ1-1	TRBV29-1	CSVERVLDTEAFF	TGCAGCGTTGAGAGGGTACTGGACACTGAAGCTTTCTTT
-	14	TRBD1	TRBJ1-2	TRBV4-1	CASSQEGQRDGYTF	TGCGCCAGCAGCCAAGAGGGACAGAGGGATGGCTACACCTTC
once	14	TRBD2	TRBJ2-5	TRBV5-1	CASSLLAGRETQYF	TGCGCCAGCAGCTTGCTAGCGGGCAGAGAGACCCAGTACTTC
-	16	TRBD1	TRBJ1-1	TRBV6-4	CASSRTGELMNTEAFF	TGTGCCAGCAGTCGGACAGGGGAGCTCATGAACACTGAAGCTTTCTTT
few	16	-	TRBJ1-4	TRBV10-3	CAISESVGGADEKLFF	TGTGCCATCAGTGAGTCCGTGGGCGGCGCCGATGAAAAACTGTTTTTT
-	15	TRBD2	TRBJ2-3	TRBV7-3	CASSLTSGGLDTQYF	TGTGCCAGCAGCTTAACTAGCGGGGGTTTAGATACGCAGTATTTT
-	15	TRBD1	TRBJ1-2	TRBV6-6	CASSLGTGGGHGYTF	TGTGCCAGCAGTTTGGGGACAGGGGGAGGGCATGGCTACACCTTC
few	21	TRBD2	TRBJ2-4	TRBV14	CASSQDPWTSGARGAKNIQYF	TGTGCCAGCAGCCAAGATCCTTGGACTAGCGGGGCTCGGGGAGCCAAAAACATTCAGTACTTC
-	13	TRBD1	TRBJ2-1	TRBV9	CASSITGGNEQFF	TGTGCCAGCAGCATTACAGGGGGCAATGAGCAGTTCTTC
-	17	TRBD2	TRBJ2-3	TRBV7-3	CASSRLGTSDSTDTQYF	TGTGCCAGCAGCCGTCTCGGGACTAGCGATAGCACAGATACGCAGTATTTT
once	12	TRBD1	TRBJ2-3	TRBV5-6	CASSRTGELQYF	TGTGCCAGCAGCCGGACAGGGGAATTGCAGTATTTT
-	12	-	TRBJ2-7	TRBV29-1	CSARTDTYEQYF	TGCAGCGCCCGAACCGATACCTACGAGCAGTACTTC
-	17	TRBD2	TRBJ2-1	TRBV18	CASSPSPTSGGYNEQFF	TGTGCCAGCTCACCCTCCCCGACTAGCGGGGGATACAATGAGCAGTTCTTC
once	13	-	TRBJ2-5	TRBV25-1	CASSVRGQETQYF	TGTGCCAGCAGTGTCAGGGGCCAAGAGACCCAGTACTTC
-	14	-	TRBJ1-6	TRBV10-3	CAIRFGTDNSPLHF	TGTGCCATCAGATTCGGGACGGATAATTCACCCCTCCACTTT
-	12	-	TRBJ2-5	TRBV29-1	CSVNPEQETQYF	TGCAGCGTTAACCCGGAACAAGAGACCCAGTACTTC
-	13	-	TRBJ1-2	TRBV29-1	CSVGKTGNYGYTF	TGCAGCGTTGGTAAGACAGGCAACTATGGCTACACCTTC
-	9	-	TRBJ1-2	TRBV29-1	CSVGGGYTF	TGCAGCGTTGGGGGTGGCTACACCTTC
-	13	-	TRBJ1-1	TRBV6-5	CASSYFIGAEAFF	TGTGCCAGCAGTTACTTTATCGGAGCTGAAGCTTTCTTT
-	14	TRBD2	TRBJ2-1	TRBV6-1	CASSLQRGYNEQFF	TGTGCCAGCAGTTTACAGCGGGGTTACAATGAGCAGTTCTTC
-	15	TRBD1	TRBJ1-5	TRBV9	CASSVGSGGGQPQHF	TGTGCCAGCAGCGTAGGATCAGGGGGCGGACAGCCCCAGCATTTT
-	13	-	TRBJ1-2	TRBV27	CASSLLGDGGYTF	TGTGCCAGCAGTTTATTGGGGGATGGTGGCTACACCTTC